This T cell receptor (beta chain) was sequenced in a study of vaccination and CD4 T cells after COVID-19. The overall study: Post-vaccine specimens were obtained a median 72 days after dose two (range 14 to 241). No peptide, an HIV-1 Nef pool, or a CEFX pool was what each control culture received.

Treatment meaning: approximately 10-day PBMC culture with coronavirus spike peptide pools or control peptides (ViraFEST assay). The ViraFEST method relied on peptide pools to expand antigen-specific T cells, followed by TCR sequencing. Comments on this clonotype: What it recognizes is unknown.

Whole-study findings and limits: SARS-CoV-2-reactive clonotype medians increased from about 20 to 38, not significantly.

Cultured CD4+ T-cell DNA underwent Oncomine TCR Beta short-read sequencing. MiXCR, run by TCRdb on the PCR reads, gives a single entry per CDR3 protein. This table has about 17,000 distinct CDR3 sequences, approximately 52% appearing once. Sequencing was carried out using CD4+ T cells from blood, cultured in vitro. This TCR was sampled from a human donor who had recovered from COVID-19.

CDR3 region: CASSGSAPGLAGGPDTQYF. DNA of the CDR3: TGTGCCAGCAGCGGATCAGCCCCGGGACTAGCGGGAGGGCCGGATACGCAGTATTTT. The chain combines TRBV7-2 with TRBJ2-3; 16 bases map to TRBD2. With 5 bases clipped from V and 6 bases from J, the junction kept 14 bases outside the gene matches. The CDR3 has 19 amino acids. Germline CDR1 and CDR2: SGHTA and FQGNSA.